A single sample gave rise to the 13 T cell receptor beta chains below, sequenced in a study of chemoradiotherapy in HPV16-positive cancers. The data were produced by immunoSEQ multiplex PCR, yet TCRdb's version contains in-frame clones alone and is incomplete. The table lists roughly 25,000 clones, about 88% of them singletons. The specimen comprised blood, sampled from a patient who underwent chemoradiotherapy. The receptors shown here come from a human donor with HPV-associated anogenital cancer.

Note on this clone: The junction shows a germline mismatch at one end, possibly a read error. The CDR3 protein is CASREGAGANVLTF. CDR3 nucleotides: TGTGCCAGCAGAGAAGGGGCAGGGGCCAACGTCCTGACTTTC. The chain employs TRBV6-1 and TRBJ2-6, with a tentative D call TRBD1 (5 bases). CDR3 length: 14 amino acids. CDR1 is MNHNS and CDR2 is SASEGT in the germline V gene.

The chain combines TRBV5-1 with TRBJ2-1; 8 positions agree with TRBD2. Trimming at V came to 0 bases and at J to 4 bases, leaving 12 bases not matched to a gene. CDR3 length: 18 amino acids. Germline CDR1 is SGHRS and CDR2 is YFSETQ. The chain's CDR3 is CASSLAVGRGGRYNEQFF. The DNA of the CDR3 is TGCGCCAGCAGCTTGGCCGTAGGGCGGGGCGGGAGGTACAATGAGCAGTTCTTC.

The chain carries TRBV7-2 and TRBJ2-7; no clear D gene. Germline loops: CDR1 SGHTA, CDR2 FQGNSA. This CDR3 has 14 amino acids. V lost 1 base and J lost 7, with 14 bases in between. In DNA, the CDR3 is TGTGCCAGCAGCTTAGAGGCTAGTTCGTGGGAGCAGTACTTC. This encodes CASSLEASSWEQYF.

This clone occurred a few times. V and J are TRBV9 and TRBJ1-3; no clear D gene. Deletions cut 0 bases from V and 0 bases from J, with 10 bases between. This CDR3 has 16 amino acids. Looked up from germline, CDR1 is SGDLS and CDR2 is YYNGEE. The CDR3 bases are TGTGCCAGCAGCGTAGACAGAGCAAGCTCTGGAAACACCATATATTTT. It encodes CASSVDRASSGNTIYF.

CDR3 in amino acids: CASSVPGPGADTQYF. CDR3 DNA sequence: TGTGCCAGCAGCGTTCCGGGACCCGGTGCAGATACGCAGTATTTT. The chain couples TRBV9 to TRBJ2-3, with D perhaps assigned TRBD1 or TRBD2 (5 bases each). In germline, CDR1 is SGDLS, CDR2 YYNGEE. V lost 2 bases, J lost 4 bases, and 14 bases lay in between. The CDR3 sequence is 15 residues long.

This clone was picked up one time. The chain carries TRBV11-2 and TRBJ2-2; D not certain. Deletions cut 5 bases from V and 4 bases from J, with 11 bases between. This CDR3 has 14 residues. The germline V gene has CDR1 SGHAT and CDR2 FQNNGV. CDR3 nucleotides: TGTGCCAGCAGCGTCCTCGTGTCCACCGGGGAGCTGTTTTTT. It yields the protein CASSVLVSTGELFF.

V gene TRBV19 combines with J gene TRBJ2-7; D ambiguous. Germline CDR1 and CDR2: LNHDA and SQIVND (reference sequence). Trimming pared 3 bases from V and 6 bases from J, leaving 12 bases between. The CDR3 is 13 residues long. The CDR3 region is CASSIRSSTEQYF. The CDR3 DNA reads as TGTGCCAGTAGTATCCGCAGCAGTACCGAGCAGTACTTC.

The CDR3 coding sequence is TGTGCCAGCAGTTACGCGGGGGGGGCCTACGAGCAGTACTTC. This translates into CASSYAGGAYEQYF. The V call is TRBV6-5, the J call TRBJ2-7; 9 bases map to TRBD2. In germline, CDR1 is MNHEY, CDR2 SVGAGI. This CDR3 region has 14 residues. J gave up 2 bases and V 2 bases, and 1 base lay outside the gene matches.

The CDR3 DNA reads as TGTGCCAGTAGTCCCGACAGGGGCCATGAGCAGTTCTTC. Translation gives CASSPDRGHEQFF. The genes are TRBV19 and TRBJ2-1; 8 bases are shared with TRBD1. There are 13 residues in the CDR3. The V gene's germline CDR1 is LNHDA and CDR2 SQIVND (reference sequence). J lost 8 bases, V lost 5 bases, and 5 bases had no gene match.

The rearrangement links TRBV7-2 to TRBJ2-7; perhaps D is TRBD1 or TRBD2 (5 bases each). The CDR3 is 13 residues long. Trimming took off 5 bases at V and 9 bases at J, with 17 bases between the two ends. Germline V gene lookup returns CDR1 SGHTA and CDR2 FQGNSA. CDR3 sequence reads: CASSNPGRGGQYF. In DNA form, the CDR3 reads TGTGCCAGCAGCAACCCGGGCCGTGGGGGGCAGTACTTC.

V usage is TRBV6-1 and J usage is TRBJ2-3, with 8 bases fitting TRBD2. This CDR3 comprises 14 residues. V lost 5 bases, J lost 2 bases, and 3 bases stayed unmatched. Germline V gene lookup returns CDR1 MNHNS and CDR2 SASEGT. The CDR3 DNA sequence: TGTGCCAGCAGTCCAGCGGGAGACACAGATACGCAGTATTTT. Translated: CASSPAGDTDTQYF.

The chain combines TRBV30 with TRBJ1-3; tentatively, D is TRBD1 (6 bases). Germline loops: CDR1 GTSNPN, CDR2 SVGIG (reference sequence). V lost 4 bases to trimming and J lost 2 bases, with 12 bases between them. CDR3 length: 14 residues. The CDR3 DNA reads TGTGCCTGGAAACAAGGGGGGGCTGGAAACACCATATATTTT. Its translation: CAWKQGGAGNTIYF.

This chain connects TRBV7-9 to TRBJ2-7, with 8 bases identical to TRBD1. Germline loops: CDR1 SEHNR, CDR2 FQNEAQ (reference sequence). The CDR3 length is 17 residues. The V segment lost 4 bases and the J segment 2 bases; nucleotides outside the gene matches: 13. In DNA form, the CDR3 reads TGTGCCAGCAGCTCCCCGCCGGACAGGGACCCCCCCTACGAGCAGTACTTC. It encodes CASSSPPDRDPPYEQYF. Complete variable domain (other parts from reference TRBV7-9 and TRBJ2-7): DTGVSQNPRHKITKRGQNVTFRCDPISEHNRLYWYRQTLGQGPEFLTYFQNEAQLEKSRLLSDRFSAERPKGSFSTLEIQRTEQGDSAMYLCASSSPPDRDPPYEQYFGPGTRLTVT.